This T cell receptor (beta chain) appears in the sequencing data of a study of blood T cells in healthy people across ages. It was with a sample-barcoded 5' primer and a J-beta primer mix that a second PCR of about 6 to 12 cycles was run. One entry per CDR3 protein results from TCRdb running MiXCR on the 5' RACE reads. The data contain about 1.5 million distinct CDR3 sequences, approximately 43% of them singletons. V was clipped by 5 bases and J by 0 bases, with 14 bases between them. Germline V gene data show CDR1 as SQVTM and CDR2 as ANQGSEA. This CDR3 is 15 amino acids long. This TCR was recovered from a young woman in good health. This chain links TRBV29-1 with TRBJ2-1; TRBD1 might be the D (5 bases). The specimen was blood. The CDR3 protein is CSVKGKASSYNEQFF. Written as DNA, the CDR3 is TGCAGCGTTAAGGGGAAGGCTAGCTCCTACAATGAGCAGTTCTTC.